The 10 T cell receptor beta chains given below trace back to one sample, sequenced in a study of cytomegalovirus exposure and HLA in healthy donors (dated by TCRdb to about 2017). The library was produced with the immunoSEQ multiplex PCR assay. A mixture of 60 forward primers for TCR Vbeta segments and 13 reverse primers for TCR Jbeta segments was used in the multiplex PCR. Not all clones reach the TCRdb copy of this immuneACCESS table, which keeps in-frame sequences only. Checked studies attribute under half of the gap to unresolved V genes and leave the rest unexplained. The sample table shows hundreds of thousands of clones, and about 89% are seen once. Roughly 1% of the sample is taken by the ten largest. The material sequenced was PBMCs. The source is a woman between 18 and 29 years old in good health and CMV-seronegative.

A single count supports this clone. The chain is built from TRBV9 and TRBJ2-2, with 8 bases aligning to TRBD2. The V gene end was trimmed by 2 bases and the J gene end by 6 bases; junction bases not matched to a gene: 9. Germline-derived CDR1 and CDR2 are SGDLS and YYNGEE. This CDR3 spans 16 amino acids. The CDR3 region has the DNA TGTGCCAGCAGCGTTGTAGCGGGGAAATCGGCCGGGGAGCTGTTTTTT. Protein sequence: CASSVVAGKSAGELFF.

The rearrangement links TRBV5-6 to TRBJ1-2; 7 bases agree with TRBD1. V lost 2 bases to trimming and J lost 7 bases; unmatched junction nucleotides: 11. The CDR3 contains 15 residues. The V gene's germline CDR1 is SGHDT and CDR2 YYEEEE. As DNA, the CDR3 is TGTGCCAGCAGCTTTGACCCCGACAGGGATGGTGGCTACACCTTC. As protein: CASSFDPDRDGGYTF.

The gene calls are TRBV5-1 and TRBJ2-1; no definite D call. The CDR3 loop spans 13 amino acids. CDR1 and CDR2 from the germline V gene are SGHRS and YFSETQ. V lost 0 bases and J lost 6, with 7 bases in between. CDR3 sequence reads: CASSLGAPNEQFF. The CDR3 DNA follows: TGCGCCAGCAGCTTGGGGGCCCCCAATGAGCAGTTCTTC.

In this sample, this clone turned up once. The chain couples TRBV5-5 to TRBJ1-1; no definite D call. The CDR3 loop spans 13 amino acids. V lost 2 bases to trimming and J lost 1 base, with 6 bases between them. Germline values: CDR1 SGHKS, CDR2 YYEKEE (reference sequence). Here the CDR3 DNA reads TGTGCCAGCAGCTTCCCCAAGAACACTGAAGCTTTCTTT. Its translation is CASSFPKNTEAFF.

The chain has TRBV7-2 and TRBJ2-7, with 8 bases identical to TRBD2. The CDR3 covers 16 residues. Germline assignment: CDR1 SGHTA and CDR2 FQGNSA. Unmatched junction bases numbered 12, after V lost 5 bases and J lost 3 bases. CDR3 sequence (DNA): TGTGCCAGCAGCCGACGGAGCGGGGGAGGAGACTACGAGCAGTACTTC. Its translation is CASSRRSGGGDYEQYF.

In regard to this clone: The junction departs from germline at one end; a sequencing error may be responsible. The chain links TRBV6-5 to TRBJ1-1; maybe TRBD1 (6 bases). The CDR3 has 16 amino acids. Germline V gives CDR1 MNHEY, CDR2 SVGAGI. CDR3 bases: TGTGCCATCAGTTTCGGAAGGGGGGGCGCGGATACTGAAGCTTTCTTT. This gives the protein CAISFGRGGADTEAFF.

The V and J genes are TRBV7-9 and TRBJ2-5; 8 bases map to TRBD2. TRBJ2-7 explains the end of the DNA better; the J call may be wrong. Per germline, CDR1 SEHNR and CDR2 FQNEAQ (reference sequence). The CDR3 length is 14 residues. The CDR3, as DNA: TGTGCCAGCAGCAAGACTAGCGAGACCTACGAGCAGTACTTC. Amino acid sequence: CASSKTSETYEQYF.

The chain combines TRBV2 with TRBJ1-3; 7 bases are shared with TRBD1. Looked up from germline, CDR1 is SNHLY and CDR2 is FYNNEI. The trim removed 7 bases at V and 2 bases at J, leaving 8 bases unmatched. The CDR3 runs 15 residues. In nucleotides, the CDR3 is TGTGCCAGCACTAAGGGGGCCCGCCCTGGAAACACCATATATTTT. This gives the protein CASTKGARPGNTIYF.

The rearrangement uses TRBV27 and TRBJ1-2; D is undetermined. The length of the CDR3 is 13 residues. V was clipped by 3 bases and J by 0 bases, with 5 bases between them. CDR1 is MNHEY, CDR2 SMNVEV, per germline (reference sequence). In DNA, the CDR3 is TGTGCCAGCAGTTTCCGGGCTAACTATGGCTACACCTTC. It specifies CASSFRANYGYTF.

V gene TRBV7-6 combines with J gene TRBJ1-4, with 10 bases lining up with TRBD1. CDR3 length equals 16 residues. The germline V gene has CDR1 SGHVS and CDR2 FNYEAQ. V dropped 5 bases and J dropped 1; count of bases not matched to a gene: 4. The CDR3 loop reads CASSPGQGVTNEKLFF. Here the CDR3 DNA reads TGTGCCAGCAGCCCCGGACAGGGGGTAACTAATGAAAAACTGTTTTTT.